The rows below give T cell receptor beta chains drawn from one sample of a study of control samples from healthy donors and cancer patients. The data were produced by immunoSEQ multiplex PCR, yet TCRdb's version contains in-frame clones alone and is incomplete. The data contain roughly 41,000 clones, approximately 94% of them singletons. Sequencing was carried out using blood. The receptors stem from a man in his fifties or sixties in good health. CDR3s include the opening cysteine and the closing phenylalanine or tryptophan. Fields, in order: V gene, J gene, D gene, clone size, CDR3 protein, CDR3 DNA. D genes are given only for firm matches. Size values are once, few and many counts, or a class for expanded clones, and some rows have none.

>TRBV11-2|TRBJ2-3|TRBD2|NA
CASSPKVLAGGSTDTQYF
TGTGCCAGCAGCCCGAAAGTGCTAGCGGGAGGAAGCACAGATACGCAGTATTTT
>TRBV14|TRBJ2-1|NA|NA
CASSQVGLGPWNEQFF
TGTGCCAGCAGCCAAGTTGGCTTAGGCCCCTGGAATGAGCAGTTCTTC
>TRBV4-1|TRBJ2-1|TRBD2|NA
CASSLPGLAKYNEQFF
TGCGCCAGCAGCCTACCGGGACTAGCGAAATACAATGAGCAGTTCTTC
>TRBV18|TRBJ1-5|NA|once
CASSPPSGQPQHF
TGTGCCAGCTCACCACCGAGCGGACAGCCCCAGCATTTT
>TRBV9|TRBJ2-1|TRBD1|NA
CASSARTGGLDEQFF
TGTGCCAGCAGCGCCCGGACAGGGGGCTTGGATGAGCAGTTCTTC
>TRBV30|TRBJ2-7|NA|once
CAWKGGTAEQYF
TGTGCCTGGAAAGGAGGGACCGCCGAGCAGTACTTC
>TRBV7-2|TRBJ2-7|TRBD2|NA
CASSEASGTYEQYF
TGTGCCAGCAGCGAGGCTAGCGGGACGTACGAGCAGTACTTC
>TRBV5-4|TRBJ1-1|NA|NA
CASSLGTVGTLQAFF
TGTGCCAGCAGCTTGGGAACGGTGGGCACCTTACAAGCTTTCTTT
>TRBV19|TRBJ2-1|TRBD2|NA
CASSHLADPYNEQFF
TGTGCCAGTAGCCATCTAGCGGACCCCTACAATGAGCAGTTCTTC
>TRBV12-3/TRBV12-4|TRBJ2-7|TRBD2|NA
CASSLREGYEQYF
TGTGCCAGCAGTTTAAGGGAGGGCTACGAGCAGTACTTC
>TRBV2|TRBJ2-7|TRBD1|NA
CASSALDRAYEQYF
TGTGCCAGCAGTGCCCTGGACAGGGCCTACGAGCAGTACTTC
>TRBV12-3/TRBV12-4|TRBJ1-2|NA|NA
CASSSAGTGGF
TGTGCCAGCAGTTCAGCCGGGACGGGTGGCTTC
>TRBV29-1|TRBJ2-2|TRBD1|NA
CSARGAGGTGELFF
TGCAGCGCAAGAGGGGCAGGGGGCACCGGGGAGCTGTTTTTT
>TRBV13|TRBJ2-7|NA|once
CASSLTGEQYF
TGTGCCAGCAGTTTAACAGGGGAGCAGTACTTC
>TRBV28|TRBJ1-5|NA|NA
CASGVTADSNQPQHF
TGTGCCAGCGGGGTGACAGCGGATAGCAATCAGCCCCAGCATTTT
>TRBV11-3|TRBJ2-7|TRBD2|NA
CASSSARTSGPYEQYF
TGTGCCAGCAGCTCCGCGAGGACTAGCGGGCCCTACGAGCAGTACTTC
>TRBV18|TRBJ2-3|TRBD2|NA
CASSLTSGSSTDTQYF
TGTGCCAGCTCACTCACTAGCGGGAGTAGTACAGATACGCAGTATTTT
>TRBV30|TRBJ2-7|NA|NA
CAWSVPPDEQYF
TGTGCCTGGAGTGTACCCCCCGACGAGCAGTACTTC
>TRBV30|TRBJ2-1|TRBD2|NA
CAWSGIAGRGGEQFF
TGTGCCTGGAGTGGGATAGCGGGAAGGGGCGGTGAGCAGTTCTTC
>TRBV21-1|TRBJ2-1|NA|few
CASSKSWPSGRALGSNEQFF
TGTGCCAGCAGCAAAAGTTGGCCTAGCGGGAGGGCCTTAGGTAGTAATGAGCAGTTCTTC
>TRBV9|TRBJ1-6|NA|NA
CASSAKGGSPLHF
TGTGCCAGCAGCGCCAAGGGAGGATCACCCCTCCACTTT
>TRBV6-5|TRBJ2-7|NA|NA
CASSFDRYEQYF
TGTGCCAGCAGCTTCGATCGCTACGAGCAGTACTTC
>TRBV3-1/TRBV3-2|TRBJ1-1|NA|NA
CASSQPGLGTEAFF
TGTGCCAGCAGCCAACCGGGTTTGGGAACTGAAGCTTTCTTT
>TRBV9|TRBJ1-1|NA|NA
CASSVAQGRLNTEAFF
TGTGCCAGCAGCGTAGCCCAGGGACGGTTGAACACTGAAGCTTTCTTT
>TRBV11-2|TRBJ2-5|TRBD2|NA
CASSFYGLAGAETQYF
TGTGCCAGCAGCTTTTACGGACTAGCGGGAGCGGAGACCCAGTACTTC
>TRBV28|TRBJ2-3|NA|NA
CASIRWPDTQYF
TGTGCCAGCATAAGGTGGCCGGATACGCAGTATTTT
>TRBV28|TRBJ2-3|NA|NA
CASFPGGLTDTQYF
TGTGCCAGCTTCCCTGGTGGTCTCACAGATACGCAGTATTTT
>TRBV2|TRBJ1-2|NA|NA
CASRGRFYGYTF
TGTGCCAGCAGGGGACGGTTCTATGGCTACACCTTC
>TRBV4-1|TRBJ2-7|NA|NA
CASSQVGSSSYEQYF
TGCGCCAGCAGCCAAGTCGGCAGCAGCTCCTACGAGCAGTACTTC
>TRBV27|TRBJ1-5|NA|NA
CASSLSDANGQPQHF
TGTGCCAGCAGTTTATCCGACGCCAACGGTCAGCCCCAGCATTTT
>TRBV11-2|TRBJ2-3|NA|NA
CASSLDYPHTQYF
TGTGCCAGCAGCTTGGACTACCCGCATACGCAGTATTTT
>TRBV5-1|TRBJ2-3|TRBD2|once
CASSTTSRNTQYF
TGCGCCAGCAGCACGACTAGCCGAAATACGCAGTATTTT
>TRBV6-5|TRBJ1-5|NA|NA
CASSYLQVSNQPQHF
TGTGCCAGCAGTTACTTACAGGTTAGCAATCAGCCCCAGCATTTT
>TRBV7-9|TRBJ1-1|NA|NA
CASSLMGENTEAFF
TGTGCCAGCAGCTTAATGGGTGAGAACACTGAAGCTTTCTTT
>TRBV3-1/TRBV3-2|TRBJ1-4|NA|NA
CASSQSPNEKLFF
TGTGCCAGCAGCCAAAGTCCCAATGAAAAACTGTTTTTT
>TRBV27|TRBJ2-7|NA|NA
CASRAGTYEQYF
TGTGCCAGCAGGGCAGGGACCTACGAGCAGTACTTC
>TRBV12-3/TRBV12-4|TRBJ2-7|NA|NA
CASSSGPKEEQYF
TGTGCCAGCAGTTCGGGGCCCAAGGAGGAGCAGTACTTC
>TRBV19|TRBJ1-5|NA|once
CASSFSGATGDQPQHF
TGTGCCAGTAGTTTTTCGGGGGCGACGGGAGATCAGCCCCAGCATTTT
>TRBV6-5|TRBJ2-1|TRBD2|NA
CASTILAGYNEQFF
TGTGCCAGCACCATACTAGCGGGGTACAATGAGCAGTTCTTC
>TRBV6-2/TRBV6-3|TRBJ2-5|NA|NA
CASSSSRAVGETQYF
TGTGCCAGCAGCTCGAGTCGCGCGGTGGGAGAGACCCAGTACTTC
>TRBV27|TRBJ1-5|NA|NA
CASSLQYRDGSNQPQHF
TGTGCCAGCAGTTTACAATACCGGGACGGGAGCAATCAGCCCCAGCATTTT
>TRBV18|TRBJ2-1|TRBD1|once
CASLGGQGFSYNEQFF
TGTGCCAGCTTGGGGGGACAGGGTTTCTCCTACAATGAGCAGTTCTTC
>TRBV7-8|TRBJ1-6|NA|few
CASSLERNSPLHF
TGTGCCAGCAGCTTAGAACGCAATTCACCCCTCCACTTT
>TRBV11-3|TRBJ2-3|NA|NA
CASSSSAVTDTQYF
TGTGCCAGCAGCTCCTCAGCGGTCACAGATACGCAGTATTTT
>TRBV28|TRBJ2-7|NA|NA
CASSGVGSSANSYEQYF
TGTGCCAGCAGTGGGGTGGGGTCTAGCGCTAACTCCTACGAGCAGTACTTC
>TRBV24-1|TRBJ2-7|TRBD1|NA
CATSGPTGFEQYF
TGTGCCACCAGTGGGCCGACAGGGTTCGAGCAGTACTTC
>TRBV5-1|TRBJ2-1|NA|NA
CASSLVQGPYNEQFF
TGCGCCAGCAGCTTGGTACAGGGACCCTACAATGAGCAGTTCTTC
>TRBV12-3/TRBV12-4|TRBJ1-6|NA|once
CAREVIYSPLHF
TGTGCCAGAGAGGTAATTTATTCACCCCTCCACTTT
>TRBV27|TRBJ1-5|TRBD1|NA
CASSPRPTGYSNQPQHF
TGTGCCAGCAGTCCCAGACCGACAGGGTATAGCAATCAGCCCCAGCATTTT
>TRBV24-1|TRBJ2-1|NA|NA
CATGLTRNNNEQFF
TGTGCCACCGGGCTGACTAGGAACAACAATGAGCAGTTCTTC
>TRBV18|TRBJ1-6|NA|NA
CASSPEAVGRGSYNSPLHF
TGTGCCAGCTCACCGGAGGCCGTGGGTAGAGGCTCCTATAATTCACCCCTCCACTTT
>TRBV29-1|TRBJ2-6|NA|NA
CSVAPQGANVLTF
TGCAGCGTTGCTCCCCAGGGAGCCAACGTCCTGACTTTC
>TRBV3-1/TRBV3-2|TRBJ2-1|NA|NA
CASSRGRGYNEQFF
TGTGCCAGCAGCCGGGGTCGGGGTTACAATGAGCAGTTCTTC
>TRBV30|TRBJ2-5|TRBD1|NA
CAWSVLRGPETQYF
TGTGCCTGGAGTGTACTGAGGGGGCCGGAGACCCAGTACTTC